The TCR beta chain described here comes from a study of control samples from healthy donors and cancer patients. The CDR3 extends over 12 amino acids. Germline CDR1 reads SQVTM; CDR2 reads ANQGSEA. V gave up 4 bases and J gave up 3 bases; unmatched junction bases: 3. The assay was immunoSEQ multiplex PCR, and TCRdb's table has in-frame clones only and misses some. The sample lists about 150,000 clones, 93% occurring once. The chain joins TRBV29-1 to TRBJ2-7; 7 positions agree with TRBD2. Specimen: blood. The TCR was taken from a man in his forties or fifties in good health. The CDR3 region is CSVVIAGYEQYF. The CDR3 bases are TGCAGCGTTGTGATAGCGGGCTACGAGCAGTACTTC.